One and the same sample provided the 29 T cell receptor beta chains below, sequenced in a study of blood T cell repertoires in COVID-19. The assay was immunoSEQ multiplex PCR, and TCRdb's table has in-frame clones only and misses some. The sample records fewer than 200,000 clones, over 80% being singletons. Sequencing was done on a sample of peripheral blood. Receptor source: an elderly woman with COVID-19, enrolled during active disease.

The rearrangement joins TRBV18 to TRBJ1-4, with TRBD1 identical over 7 bases. Looked up from germline, CDR1 is KGHSH and CDR2 is LQKENI. Trimming took 2 bases from V and 7 from J; bases not matched to a gene: 7. The CDR3 consists of 15 residues. CDR3 coding DNA: TGTGCCAGCTCACCAAGACAGGGCAGCGGTGAAAAACTGTTTTTT. Protein product: CASSPRQGSGEKLFF.

The chain uses TRBV5-5 and TRBJ2-7; possibly TRBD2 for D (5 bases). V was shortened by 4 bases and J by 6 bases, with 20 bases between the two germline ends. Germline assignment: CDR1 SGHKS and CDR2 YYEKEE (reference sequence). The CDR3 is 15 residues long. The CDR3 loop is CASSPRSGPAGEQYF. CDR3 bases: TGTGCCAGCAGCCCGAGGAGCGGACCAGCCGGCGAGCAGTACTTC. The full variable domain, its missing parts supplied by reference TRBV5-5 and TRBJ2-7, is DAGVTQSPTHLIKTRGQQVTLRCSPISGHKSVSWYQQVLGQGPQFIFQYYEKEERGRGNFPDRFSARQFPNYSSELNVNALLLGDSALYLCASSPRSGPAGEQYFGPGTRLTVT.

This clone showed up just once. The genes are TRBV6-1 and TRBJ1-6; 8 bases agree with TRBD1. Germline CDR1 MNHNS, CDR2 SASEGT. Germline trimming cut 3 bases from V and 8 bases from J; bases unmatched to any gene: 0. The CDR3 totals 13 residues. CDR3 in amino acids: CASSEDRDSPLHF. In DNA, the CDR3 is TGTGCCAGCAGTGAGGACAGGGATTCACCCCTCCACTTT.

The V and J genes are TRBV6-5 and TRBJ1-5; TRBD1 is a possible D gene (6 bases). Trimming took 8 bases from V and 3 from J, leaving 11 bases between them. The germline V gene has CDR1 MNHEY and CDR2 SVGAGI. This CDR3 contains 13 residues. The CDR3 DNA reads as TGTGCCAGCCTAGGACAGTTCAATCAGCCCCAGCATTTT. It specifies CASLGQFNQPQHF.

The chain employs TRBV6-2 or TRBV6-3 and TRBJ2-7; D unresolved. V was pared by 0 bases and J by 6 bases, with 3 bases between. The germline V gene encodes CDR1 MNHEY and CDR2 SVGEGT. This CDR3 contains 11 residues. The CDR3 DNA reads as TGTGCCAGCAGTTACTCGAGCGAGCAGTACTTC. Amino acid sequence: CASSYSSEQYF.

V gene TRBV29-1 combines with J gene TRBJ1-5; 11 bases match TRBD1. Germline CDR1 reads SQVTM; CDR2 reads ANQGSEA. The CDR3 loop spans 15 amino acids. The V gene end was trimmed by 4 bases and the J gene end by 5 bases; junction bases not matched to a gene: 7. CDR3 sequence: CSVVGTGGPDQPQHF. The CDR3 DNA sequence: TGCAGCGTTGTGGGGACAGGGGGTCCTGATCAGCCCCAGCATTTT.

The rearrangement links TRBV19 to TRBJ1-3, with 8 bases identical to TRBD1. Looked up from germline, CDR1 is LNHDA and CDR2 is SQIVND (reference sequence). The CDR3 spans 17 residues. V lost 9 bases and J lost 0; bases outside the gene matches: 13. The CDR3 here is CASYMGPGQVSGNTIYF. CDR3 coding DNA: TGTGCCAGCTACATGGGACCGGGACAGGTCTCTGGAAACACCATATATTTT.

This clone was detected only once. The chain combines TRBV19 with TRBJ1-4; D may be TRBD1 (5 bases). CDR3 length: 14 amino acids. The germline CDR1 and CDR2 sequences are LNHDA and SQIVND (reference sequence). Trimming stripped 4 bases from V and 6 bases from J, with 12 bases between. The CDR3 loop reads CASSSAAGYEKLFF. CDR3 nucleotide sequence: TGTGCCAGTAGTAGTGCAGCAGGGTATGAAAAACTGTTTTTT.

V usage is TRBV11-2 and J usage is TRBJ2-2; 10 bases are shared with TRBD1. CDR1 SGHAT and CDR2 FQNNGV come from the germline V gene. This CDR3 is built from 19 residues. J was trimmed by 5 bases and V by 5 bases; bases with no gene match: 17. The CDR3: CASSLRTGGGLASTGELFF. CDR3 coding DNA: TGTGCCAGCAGCCTCCGGACAGGGGGTGGACTAGCTTCAACCGGGGAGCTGTTTTTT.

For this clone: One end of the junction varies from germline; a read error may be responsible. V gene TRBV11-2 combines with J gene TRBJ1-3; D is unclear. Germline CDR1 is SGHAT and CDR2 is FQNNGV. The CDR3 has 15 amino acids. The CDR3 loop reads CASSVDPTRGNTIYF. In DNA form, the CDR3 reads TGTGCCAGCAGCGTAGACCCCACGCGAGGAAACACCATATATTTT.

The chain is built from TRBV2 and TRBJ2-1; D possibly corresponds to TRBD1 (5 bases). The germline V and J ends were trimmed by 6 bases and 2 bases, with 11 bases remaining between them. Germline V gives CDR1 SNHLY, CDR2 FYNNEI. CDR3 size: 14 residues. The CDR3: CASSADRAYNEQFF. The CDR3 nucleotides read TGTGCCAGCAGCGCTGACAGAGCCTACAATGAGCAGTTCTTC. Based on the CDR3 plus reference TRBV2 and TRBJ2-1, the full variable domain is EPEVTQTPSHQVTQMGQEVILRCVPISNHLYFYWYRQILGQKVEFLVSFYNNEISEKSEIFDDQFSVERPDGSNFTLKIRSTKLEDSAMYFCASSADRAYNEQFFGPGTRLTVL.

The gene calls are TRBV5-6 and TRBJ1-1; weak D call: TRBD1 (6 bases). V lost 4 bases and J 5 bases, leaving 12 bases between the germline ends. CDR1 and CDR2 from the germline V gene are SGHDT and YYEEEE. The CDR3 sequence is 13 residues long. The CDR3 loop is CASSIGGETEAFF. The CDR3 DNA follows: TGTGCCAGCAGCATAGGGGGTGAGACTGAAGCTTTCTTT.

This sequence joins TRBV3-1 (or the pseudogene TRBV3-2) and TRBJ1-4; D uncertain. The CDR3 covers 15 residues. Germline V gene lookup returns CDR1 LGHDT and CDR2 YNNKEL (reference sequence). The V end was cut by 6 bases, the J end by 0 bases, with 11 bases between. The CDR3 bases are TGTGCCAGCAGGAGGGCTTTCGCAACTAATGAAAAACTGTTTTTT. Its translation is CASRRAFATNEKLFF.

On this clone itself: At one boundary the junction diverges from the germline segment, which might be a read error. V and J are TRBV5-1 and TRBJ1-2; D gene ambiguous. The CDR3 has 9 amino acids. CDR1 and CDR2 (germline): SGHRS, YFSETQ. The CDR3 sequence: CASSCLRAF. The CDR3 DNA sequence: TGCGCCAGCAGCTGCCTGAGAGCCTTC.

The chain has TRBV7-2 and TRBJ2-7, with TRBD2 as a possible D gene (6 bases). Trimming cost V 1 base and J 3 bases, with 13 bases left between them. Germline CDR1 reads SGHTA; CDR2 reads FQGNSA. There are 15 residues in the CDR3. Here the CDR3 reads CASSLEFGGVYEQYF. In DNA, the CDR3 is TGTGCCAGCAGCTTAGAGTTTGGCGGGGTCTACGAGCAGTACTTC. Filled out from reference TRBV7-2 and TRBJ2-7, the complete variable domain reads GAGVSQSPSNKVTEKGKDVELRCDPISGHTALYWYRQSLGQGLEFLIYFQGNSAPDKSGLPSDRFSAERTGGSVSTLTIQRTQQEDSAVYLCASSLEFGGVYEQYFGPGTRLTVT.

The genes are TRBV20-1 and TRBJ1-5; a weak D match, TRBD1 (5 bases). Germline V gene sequence: CDR1 DFQATT, CDR2 SNEGSKA (reference sequence). Trimming stripped 3 bases from V and 3 bases from J, with 9 bases between. CDR3 length: 13 amino acids. CDR3 sequence: CSASSGYNQPQHF. CDR3 bases: TGCAGTGCTAGTTCAGGGTACAATCAGCCCCAGCATTTT.

CDR3 nucleotides: TGCAGCGTTGAAGATCTGGGGGCTATTAGCTACACCTTC. Its translation is CSVEDLGAISYTF. The gene calls are TRBV29-1 and TRBJ1-2, with a tentative D call TRBD1 (6 bases). Deletions cut 0 bases from V and 9 bases from J, with 14 bases between. The CDR3 consists of 13 residues. Germline CDR1 SQVTM, CDR2 ANQGSEA.

This clone was picked up a small number of times. The gene calls are TRBV4-1 and TRBJ2-1; D is unclear. The CDR3 length is 13 residues. The V end lost 3 bases, the J end lost 10 bases, and 13 bases lay between the germline ends. CDR1 MGHRA and CDR2 YSYEKL come from the germline V gene. The CDR3 coding sequence is TGCGCCAGCAGCCAGGCCGAGCTAGTCGAGCAGTTCTTC. This codes for CASSQAELVEQFF.

The gene calls are TRBV25-1 and TRBJ2-2, with 9 bases identical to TRBD2. Germline CDR1 and CDR2: MGHDK and SYGVNS. CDR3 length equals 15 residues. Trimming cost V 6 bases and J 2 bases; bases outside gene matches: 4. The DNA of the CDR3 is TGTGCCAGCAGGACTAGCGGCCTAAACACCGGGGAGCTGTTTTTT. Translating it yields CASRTSGLNTGELFF.

This chain uses TRBV6-2 or TRBV6-3 with TRBJ2-3; D is undetermined. From germline, CDR1 is MNHEY and CDR2 SVGEGT. The CDR3 loop spans 11 amino acids. V was trimmed by 3 bases and J by 6 bases, leaving 4 bases between them. DNA for the CDR3: TGTGCCAGCAGTTATCGGGATACGCAGTATTTT. It codes for CASSYRDTQYF.

The V call is TRBV19, the J call TRBJ2-1; 12 nucleotides match TRBD2. The CDR3 is made up of 15 amino acids. V lost 3 bases, J lost 8 bases, and 5 bases stayed unmatched. Looked up from germline, CDR1 is LNHDA and CDR2 is SQIVND (reference sequence). CDR3 nucleotides: TGTGCCAGTAGTATCCCGGGACTAGCGGGCGATGAGCAGTTCTTC. Encoded protein: CASSIPGLAGDEQFF.

V and J are TRBV7-5 and TRBJ1-1. TRBV7-5 is described as a pseudogene. The length of the CDR3 is 17 residues. CDR3 coding DNA: TGTGTCAGAAGCTCGGGGGGGCCCCCTACGAGTTTAGCTGAAGCTTTCTTT. Translated, it gives CVRSSGGPPTSLAEAFF.

J is TRBJ2-3 and V is TRBV3-1 (or the pseudogene TRBV3-2), with 12 bases that match TRBD2. The J segment lost 1 base and the V segment lost 4 bases, leaving 12 bases of the junction unmatched. This CDR3 comprises 19 residues. The germline gives CDR1 LGHDT, CDR2 YNNKEL (reference sequence). In DNA, the CDR3 is TGTGCCAGCAGCCCGTCCGGGACTAGCGGGCCCTTTCGCACAGATACGCAGTATTTT. Encoded protein: CASSPSGTSGPFRTDTQYF.

The rearrangement joins TRBV9 to TRBJ1-6; D remains ambiguous. The CDR3 loop spans 14 amino acids. The V and J ends lost 4 bases and 5 bases respectively, with 10 bases between them. CDR1 is SGDLS, CDR2 YYNGEE, per germline. The CDR3 DNA sequence: TGTGCCAGCAGCTCCAGACATGATAATTCACCCCTCCACTTT. Translation gives CASSSRHDNSPLHF.

The V and J genes are TRBV2 and TRBJ1-2, with 8 bases fitting TRBD1. V gave up 6 bases and J gave up 7 bases; unmatched junction bases: 16. This CDR3 is built from 16 residues. The V gene's germline CDR1 is SNHLY and CDR2 FYNNEI. CDR3 sequence: CASSYRDRSNVFGYTF. DNA for the CDR3: TGTGCCAGCAGCTACCGGGACAGGAGCAACGTTTTTGGCTACACCTTC.

The V gene is TRBV11-2, the J gene TRBJ2-5; D is perhaps TRBD2 (5 bases). Germline V gives CDR1 SGHAT, CDR2 FQNNGV. V was clipped by 5 bases and J by 5 bases, with 18 bases between them. CDR3 length: 15 amino acids. The DNA for the CDR3 is TGTGCCAGCAGCCTTAGGGTCGGGTCGGGGGAGACCCAGTACTTC. The encoded protein is CASSLRVGSGETQYF.

The chain has TRBV24-1 and TRBJ2-7; 7 positions match TRBD1. Germline V CDR1 and CDR2: KGHDR, SFDVKD. After removal of 4 bases from V and 2 bases from J, the junction contained 7 bases not matched to a gene. There are 15 residues in the CDR3. The CDR3, as DNA: TGTGCCACCAGTGAACCCGGGACAGCCCCCTACGAGCAGTACTTC. This codes for CATSEPGTAPYEQYF.

The V and J genes are TRBV5-4 and TRBJ2-5; D possibly corresponds to TRBD1 (5 bases). This CDR3 comprises 12 residues. Trimming took 3 bases from V and 2 from J, leaving 5 bases between them. In germline, CDR1 is SGHNT, CDR2 YYREEE (reference sequence). CDR3 in amino acids: CASSSGQETQYF. CDR3 nucleotide sequence: TGTGCCAGCAGCTCAGGGCAAGAGACCCAGTACTTC.

The chain uses TRBV28 and TRBJ1-6, with D perhaps matching TRBD1 (6 bases). Germline V gene data show CDR1 as MDHEN and CDR2 as SYDVKM. CDR3 length: 17 amino acids. V was clipped by 4 bases and J by 0 bases, with 13 bases between them. CDR3 in DNA: TGTGCCAGCAGTTCCTGGGACATAAACTCCTATAATTCACCCCTCCACTTT. The encoded protein is CASSSWDINSYNSPLHF.